This T cell receptor (beta chain) appears in the sequencing data of a study of cytomegalovirus exposure and HLA in healthy donors. 60 Vbeta and 13 Jbeta primers were used in PCR. Generated by immunoSEQ multiplex PCR, the TCRdb table keeps only in-frame clones and is missing some. The sample carries approximately 130,000 clones, just under 80% recorded once. Germline lookup yields CDR1 KGHSH and CDR2 LQKENI. With V trimmed by 4 bases and J by 4 bases, 6 bases remained unmatched. This CDR3 has 15 residues. The sequence was collected from a male donor in good health and CMV-seronegative. The sequencing sample was made of PBMCs. The V and J genes are TRBV18 and TRBJ1-4; 7 bases match TRBD1. The CDR3 DNA reads as TGTGCCAGCTCACTTGGACAGGCGGGTAATGAAAAACTGTTTTTT. As protein: CASSLGQAGNEKLFF. Combining the CDR3 with reference TRBV18 and TRBJ1-4 gives the whole variable domain NAGVMQNPRHLVRRRGQEARLRCSPMKGHSHVYWYRQLPEEGLKFMVYLQKENIIDESGMPKERFSAEFPKEGPSILRIQQVVRGDSAAYFCASSLGQAGNEKLFFGSGTQLSVL.